The rows below give T cell receptor beta chains drawn from one sample of a study of cytomegalovirus exposure and HLA in healthy donors. Assay used: immunoSEQ multiplex PCR; TCRdb lists only in-frame clones, some missing. This specimen shows around 140,000 clones; the ten leading clones hold 0.9% to 1%. The specimen sequenced was PBMCs. These TCRs come from a male donor in good health and CMV-seronegative. CDR3s include the opening cysteine and the closing phenylalanine or tryptophan. Fields, in order: CDR3 protein, CDR3 DNA, D gene, J gene, V gene. A D gene is named only where the DNA matches it firmly.

CASSLPRRGPHNSPLHF,TGTGCCAGCAGTTTACCACGCAGGGGGCCTCATAATTCACCCCTCCACTTT,TRBD1,TRBJ1-6,TRBV27
CASSESREGRNEQFF,TGCGCCAGCAGTGAGTCGCGGGAGGGCCGGAATGAGCAGTTCTTC,TRBD2,TRBJ2-1,TRBV10-1
CASSLSGANTGELFF,TGTGCCAGCAGCTTATCAGGGGCGAACACCGGGGAGCTGTTTTTT,.,TRBJ2-2,TRBV11-3
CASSPLGGFQETQYF,TGTGCCAGTAGTCCTCTCGGCGGGTTTCAAGAGACCCAGTACTTC,.,TRBJ2-5,TRBV19
CSVTLGAYNEQFF,TGCAGCGTTACTTTGGGGGCTTACAATGAGCAGTTCTTC,.,TRBJ2-1,TRBV29-1
CSVLGWGGASYYEQYF,TGCAGCGTCTTGGGTTGGGGGGGCGCGAGTTACTACGAGCAGTACTTC,.,TRBJ2-7,TRBV29-1
CASSQGGFGNQPQHF,TGTGCCAGCAGTCAGGGGGGTTTCGGCAATCAGCCCCAGCATTTT,TRBD1,TRBJ1-5,TRBV6-5
CAWSDRAGYTF,TGTGCCTGGAGTGACAGGGCTGGCTACACCTTC,.,TRBJ1-2,TRBV30
CASSLNREETQYF,TGTGCCAGCAGCTTAAACAGGGAAGAGACCCAGTACTTC,.,TRBJ2-5,TRBV7-2
CASSYRSSYEQYF,TGTGCCAGCAGTTACAGGAGCTCCTACGAGCAGTACTTC,.,TRBJ2-7,TRBV6-5
CASSHQSQADTQYF,TGCGCCAGCAGCCACCAGAGCCAGGCAGATACGCAGTATTTT,.,TRBJ2-3,TRBV4-3
CASSVDRSLSSYNSPLHF,TGTGCCAGCAGCGTAGATAGGAGTTTGAGCTCCTATAATTCACCCCTCCACTTT,.,TRBJ1-6,TRBV9
CASSAGPLYEQYF,TGTGCCAGCAGCGCGGGCCCACTGTACGAGCAGTACTTC,.,TRBJ2-7,TRBV28
CASSLRTGGVTEAFF,TGTGCCAGCAGCCTCCGGACAGGGGGCGTCACTGAAGCTTTCTTT,TRBD1,TRBJ1-1,TRBV14
CASSSTTSGSYEQYF,TGCGCCAGCAGCTCGACGACTAGCGGCTCCTACGAGCAGTACTTC,TRBD2,TRBJ2-7,TRBV5-1
CASSIVDSVKEKLFF,TGTGCCAGTAGTATAGTAGACAGCGTAAAGGAAAAACTGTTTTTT,.,TRBJ1-4,TRBV19
CASSYFGAGGPEQYF,TGTGCCAGCAGTTACTTTGGGGCGGGAGGCCCCGAGCAGTACTTC,TRBD2,TRBJ2-7,TRBV6-6
CAWGASETQYF,TGTGCCTGGGGAGCCTCCGAGACCCAGTACTTC,.,TRBJ2-5,TRBV30
CASSQDRGVAYEQYF,TGCGCCAGCAGCCAAGACAGGGGGGTGGCCTACGAGCAGTACTTC,.,TRBJ2-7,TRBV4-3
CAWSVTGAGNTIYF,TGTGCCTGGAGTGTAACAGGGGCTGGAAACACCATATATTTT,TRBD1,TRBJ1-3,TRBV30
CASSRNSGGPQHF,TGCGCCAGCAGCCGCAATTCCGGCGGGCCCCAGCATTTT,.,TRBJ1-5,TRBV4-3
CASSSTGFNQPQHF,TGTGCCAGCAGCTCGACAGGATTCAATCAGCCCCAGCATTTT,.,TRBJ1-5,TRBV11-2
CASRPGGWETQYF,TGTGCCAGCAGGCCAGGGGGCTGGGAGACCCAGTACTTC,TRBD1,TRBJ2-5,TRBV27
CASSLGLREVYGYTF,TGTGCCAGCAGCTTAGGCCTCAGGGAGGTCTATGGCTACACCTTC,.,TRBJ1-2,TRBV13
CASSPDRDQPQHF,TGCGCCAGCAGCCCGGACAGGGATCAGCCCCAGCATTTT,TRBD1,TRBJ1-5,TRBV5-1
CASSLLLGRPGDTQYF,TGTGCCAGCAGCCTCCTATTGGGGAGGCCCGGGGATACGCAGTATTTT,.,TRBJ2-3,TRBV11-2
CASSESANYGYTF,TGTGCCAGCAGTGAATCTGCTAACTATGGCTACACCTTC,.,TRBJ1-2,TRBV6-1
CASSPGTRIVETQYF,TGTGCCAGCTCACCAGGGACTAGGATAGTGGAGACCCAGTACTTC,TRBD2,TRBJ2-5,TRBV18
CASSQNNEQFF,TGTGCCAGCAGTCAAAACAATGAGCAGTTCTTC,.,TRBJ2-1,TRBV27
CASSHDRTEAFF,TGTGCCAGCAGTCATGACAGAACTGAAGCTTTCTTT,.,TRBJ1-1,TRBV6-5
CASSEFGSSSGNTIYF,TGTGCCAGCAGTGAATTCGGGTCCTCTTCTGGAAACACCATATATTTT,.,TRBJ1-3,TRBV6-1
CASGLVGQPGNEQFF,TGTGCTAGTGGTTTGGTTGGCCAACCGGGCAATGAGCAGTTCTTC,.,TRBJ2-1,TRBV12-5
CASSGNGGSPLHF,TGTGCCAGCAGTGGAAACGGGGGATCACCCCTCCACTTT,.,TRBJ1-6,TRBV6-4
CASSVDPPQGAMNEQYF,TGTGCCAGCAGCGTAGACCCTCCCCAGGGGGCGATGAACGAGCAGTACTTC,TRBD1,TRBJ2-7,TRBV9
CASSETSGVNTGELFF,TGTGCCAGCAGTGAGACTAGCGGGGTGAACACCGGGGAGCTGTTTTTT,TRBD2,TRBJ2-2,TRBV6-1
CASSLGNRAADEKLFF,TGTGCCAGCAGTTTGGGTAACAGGGCTGCGGATGAAAAACTGTTTTTT,.,TRBJ1-4,TRBV27
CASSQLAGGTDTQYF,TGTGCCAGCAGCCAACTAGCGGGGGGCACAGATACGCAGTATTTT,TRBD2,TRBJ2-3,TRBV7-2
CASSPQGISDYEQYF,TGTGCCAGTAGCCCACAGGGTATCTCGGACTACGAGCAGTACTTC,.,TRBJ2-7,TRBV19
CASSWDRGVYEQYF,TGTGCCAGCAGTTGGGACAGGGGGGTCTACGAGCAGTACTTC,TRBD1,TRBJ2-7,TRBV28